Listed here are 4 T cell receptor beta chains from one sample, sequenced in a study of naive and memory T cell subsets. An equimolar mix of two oligonucleotides served as the beta constant-region primer for TRBC1 and TRBC2. TCRdb re-called the UMI-ligation and nested PCR reads with MiXCR, one entry per CDR3 protein. Among under 100,000 distinct CDR3 sequences listed, around 7% were seen once. The sequenced material came from central memory CD4+ T cells from blood. All receptors derive from a human donor in good health.

The chain couples TRBV10-3 to TRBJ2-7; possibly TRBD1 for D (6 bases). The ends were cut back, 3 bases at V and 3 bases at J, with 18 bases in the middle. The CDR3 contains 16 residues. Germline V gives CDR1 ENHRY, CDR2 SYGVKD. The chain's CDR3 is CAISDPGTPAGYEQYF. The DNA for the CDR3 is TGTGCCATCAGTGACCCTGGGACACCGGCGGGCTACGAGCAGTACTTC.

This clonotype was seen repeatedly, ten times or more. The genes are TRBV10-3 and TRBJ2-3; 7 nucleotides line up with TRBD1. The germline V gene has CDR1 ENHRY and CDR2 SYGVKD. The CDR3 is 15 residues long. Trimming took 2 bases from V and 2 from J; bases not matched to a gene: 4. For the CDR3, the DNA is TGTGCCATCAGTGAGCTCGACAGGGCCACAGATACGCAGTATTTT. Protein product: CAISELDRATDTQYF.

In this sample, this clonotype turned up many times. The chain has TRBV4-3 and TRBJ1-1; 10 bases are shared with TRBD1. This CDR3 spans 15 amino acids. From germline, CDR1 is LGHNA and CDR2 YSLEER. With V trimmed by 1 base and J by 1 base, 0 bases remained unmatched. This CDR3 reads CASSQGTGGNTEAFF. DNA for the CDR3: TGCGCCAGCAGCCAAGGGACAGGGGGGAACACTGAAGCTTTCTTT.

This clonotype has at least ten counts. The rearrangement links TRBV29-1 to TRBJ1-1; D gene ambiguous. CDR3 size: 14 residues. Germline assignment: CDR1 SQVTM and CDR2 ANQGSEA. V dropped 5 bases and J dropped 7 bases, with 20 bases sitting between them. The CDR3 here is CSVRSVRLGGEAFF. The CDR3 DNA reads TGCAGCGTTAGGTCAGTCCGCCTCGGAGGTGAAGCTTTCTTT. The whole variable domain, remainder taken from reference TRBV29-1 and TRBJ1-1, is SAVISQKPSRDICQRGTSLTIQCQVDSQVTMMFWYRQQPGQSLTLIATANQGSEATYESGFVIDKFPISRPNLTFSTLTVSNMSPEDSSIYLCSVRSVRLGGEAFFGQGTRLTVV.